These T cell receptor beta chains were read from a single sample in a study of CD8 T cells in Susac syndrome. In TCRdb, the immunoSEQ multiplex PCR reads were re-called with MiXCR into one record per CDR3 protein. The table records 100,000 or so distinct CDR3 sequences, 85% to 95% of them present only once. The sequenced material came from CD8+ T cells from PBMCs. These receptors were collected from a human donor in good health. Each CDR3 is given with its conserved first and last residue. A D gene is named only where the DNA matches it firmly. The size of a clone is reported for some rows only, either as once, few or many, or as a class for expanded clones.

CSARVDRLLSPLHF | TGCAGTGCTAGAGTAGACAGGCTCCTCTCACCCCTCCACTTT | TRBV20-1 | NA | NA | TRBJ1-6
CASSQSRGFYEQYF | TGCGCCAGCAGCCAATCCAGGGGTTTCTACGAGCAGTACTTC | TRBV4-1 | NA | NA | TRBJ2-7
CASSQSLNTEAFF | TGTGCCAGCAGCCAATCCTTGAACACTGAAGCTTTCTTT | TRBV14 | NA | NA | TRBJ1-1
CASSLAPGGASGELFF | TGTGCCAGCAGCTTGGCGCCAGGGGGCGCATCCGGGGAGCTGTTTTTT | TRBV5-4 | once | TRBD1 | TRBJ2-2
CSGGGTGIEAFF | TGCAGCGGGGGGGGGACAGGGATCGAAGCTTTCTTT | TRBV29-1 | NA | TRBD1 | TRBJ1-1
CAWSLRGMVGNQPQHF | TGTGCCTGGAGTCTTAGGGGAATGGTCGGCAATCAGCCCCAGCATTTT | TRBV30 | NA | NA | TRBJ1-5
CASSYAGQLSYEQYF | TGTGCCAGCAGTTACGCGGGACAGCTTTCCTACGAGCAGTACTTC | TRBV6-6 | once | NA | TRBJ2-7
CAILRADTQYF | TGTGCCATCCTCAGGGCAGATACGCAGTATTTT | TRBV10-3 | NA | NA | TRBJ2-3
CASSSQGVLSGANVLTF | TGCGCCAGCAGCTCGCAGGGGGTACTCTCTGGGGCCAACGTCCTGACTTTC | TRBV5-1 | NA | TRBD1 | TRBJ2-6
CASSQDSRNIQYF | TGTGCCAGCAGCCAAGACAGCAGAAACATTCAGTACTTC | TRBV3-1 | NA | NA | TRBJ2-4
CASSEDEQYF | TGTGCCAGCAGTGAGGACGAGCAGTACTTC | TRBV2 | NA | NA | TRBJ2-7
CASSSRAGTVFAYEQYF | TGCGCCAGCAGCTCACGAGCCGGGACAGTCTTCGCCTACGAGCAGTACTTC | TRBV5-1 | NA | TRBD1 | TRBJ2-7
CSVDGRLRHEQFF | TGCAGCGTTGATGGGAGGCTGAGGCACGAGCAGTTCTTC | TRBV29-1 | NA | NA | TRBJ2-1
CASSPGTGSSYEQYF | TGCGCCAGCAGCCCAGGGACAGGGAGCTCCTACGAGCAGTACTTC | TRBV4-3 | NA | TRBD1 | TRBJ2-7
CASSLGTENEKLFF | TGTGCCAGCAGCCTTGGGACGGAGAATGAAAAACTGTTTTTT | TRBV14 | few | NA | TRBJ1-4
CAYEGLAGYEQYF | TGTGCCTACGAGGGACTAGCGGGCTACGAGCAGTACTTC | TRBV30 | NA | TRBD2 | TRBJ2-7
CSVDSQNTQYF | TGCAGCGTTGACTCCCAAAATACGCAGTATTTT | TRBV29-1 | NA | NA | TRBJ2-3
CASTDPGTGVYNEQFF | TGTGCCAGCACCGACCCCGGGACAGGGGTTTACAATGAGCAGTTCTTC | TRBV6-2/TRBV6-3 | NA | TRBD1 | TRBJ2-1
CASSTRTGVNEQFF | TGTGCCAGTAGTACGCGTACAGGGGTGAATGAGCAGTTCTTC | TRBV19 | NA | TRBD1 | TRBJ2-1
CASSQDLAGGGDTQYF | TGCGCCAGCAGCCAAGATCTAGCGGGGGGAGGAGATACGCAGTATTTT | TRBV4-3 | NA | TRBD2 | TRBJ2-3
CASSTGLVRNEQFF | TGTGCCAGCAGCACAGGACTAGTCCGGAATGAGCAGTTCTTC | TRBV14 | NA | TRBD2 | TRBJ2-1
CASSLSTSGGSYEQFF | TGTGCCAGCAGTTTATCGACTAGCGGTGGATCGTATGAGCAGTTCTTC | TRBV27 | NA | TRBD2 | TRBJ2-1
CASSVEGAGELFF | TGTGCCAGCAGCGTAGAGGGGGCCGGGGAGCTGTTTTTT | TRBV9 | NA | NA | TRBJ2-2
CASSFLYNEQFF | TGTGCCAGCAGTTTTTTATACAATGAGCAGTTCTTC | TRBV27 | NA | NA | TRBJ2-1